This T cell receptor beta chain was obtained from a study of blood T cell repertoires in COVID-19. Study-level background: PBMCs, B-cell-depleted T cells, or T cells were the source of the cDNA or gDNA that made up the material.

Assay: immunoSEQ multiplex PCR; the TCRdb copy retains only in-frame clones and omits some. There are 110,000 or so clones in the sample; over 80% occur only once, and roughly 20% lies in the top ten. In germline, CDR1 is MDHEN, CDR2 SYDVKM. The V and J ends lost 2 bases and 0 bases, in that order; junction bases with no gene match: 6. The CDR3 loop spans 17 amino acids. The rearrangement links TRBV28 to TRBJ1-4; 7 bases match TRBD1. Sequencing was done on a sample of peripheral blood. The TCR was taken from a woman between 55 and 75 years old with acute or convalescent COVID-19. The CDR3 nucleotides are TGTGCCAGCAGTTTACTAATACAGGGGACAACTAATGAAAAACTGTTTTTT. Its protein is CASSLLIQGTTNEKLFF.